The 18 T cell receptor beta chains below all came from one sample that was sequenced in a study of OX40 agonist ivuxolimab in advanced cancers. Here immunoSEQ multiplex PCR was the method, and the copy in TCRdb shows in-frame clones only, minus some. The table shows tens of thousands of clones, with around 82% occurring only once. The sequenced sample was CD4+ or CD8+ T cells sorted from blood, obtained in a trial of the OX40 agonist ivuxolimab. The receptors were gathered from an adult with an advanced solid tumor such as melanoma, head and neck, liver or kidney cancer.

The genes are TRBV10-3 and TRBJ2-7; either TRBD1 or TRBD2 may fit D (5 bases each). The CDR3 runs 16 residues. In germline, CDR1 is ENHRY, CDR2 SYGVKD. The V gene lost 3 bases and the J gene lost 0 bases, with 15 bases spanning the gap. DNA for the CDR3: TGTGCCATCAGTGACGGGACCCAGGATATCTCCTACGAGCAGTACTTC. Residues: CAISDGTQDISYEQYF.

The chain recombines TRBV6-1 with TRBJ1-6, with D unresolved. Germline V lookup: CDR1 MNHNS, CDR2 SASEGT. The CDR3 has 13 amino acids. The V gene lost 3 bases and the J gene lost 3 bases, with 3 bases spanning the gap. The CDR3 loop reads CASSDSYNSPLHF. Written as DNA, the CDR3 is TGTGCCAGCAGTGACAGCTATAATTCACCCCTCCACTTT.

CDR3 coding DNA: TGTGCCAGCAGCCTTGGGACTAGCGGGGGCACAGATACGCAGTATTTT. Protein product: CASSLGTSGGTDTQYF. The chain joins TRBV7-3 to TRBJ2-3; 13 nucleotides agree with TRBD2. Looked up from germline, CDR1 is SGHTA and CDR2 is FQGTGA. V lost 5 bases to trimming and J lost 1 base; unmatched junction nucleotides: 3. The length of the CDR3 is 16 residues.

The CDR3 DNA reads as TGTGCCAGCAGCCATCCCGGCGGTAACGGTGAAAAACTGTTTTTT. Its protein product is CASSHPGGNGEKLFF. J is TRBJ1-4 and V is TRBV7-2; D gene ambiguous. The CDR3 has 15 amino acids. Germline V lookup: CDR1 SGHTA, CDR2 FQGNSA. Between the trimmed V and J ends, which lost 5 bases and 7 bases, there was a span of 17 bases.

V is TRBV7-2 and J is TRBJ2-7; D might be TRBD1 or TRBD2, each matching 5 bases. Germline lookup yields CDR1 SGHTA and CDR2 FQGNSA. This CDR3 contains 14 residues. V lost 1 base, J lost 3 bases, and 10 bases lay in between. The CDR3 is CASSLGRGVYEQYF. CDR3 coding DNA: TGTGCCAGCAGCTTAGGGAGAGGGGTCTACGAGCAGTACTTC.

This clone was counted a few times. The chain combines TRBV2 with TRBJ1-5; TRBD1 matches 9 bases. V trimming: 6 bases; J trimming: 2 bases; junction bases outside the gene matches: 2. Germline assignment: CDR1 SNHLY and CDR2 FYNNEI. The CDR3 runs 14 residues. CDR3 residues: CASSRDRGNQPQHF. The CDR3 DNA reads TGTGCCAGCAGCCGGGACAGGGGCAATCAGCCCCAGCATTTT.

This rearrangement joins TRBV30 to TRBJ1-4; 9 bases match TRBD1. Germline V gene data show CDR1 as GTSNPN and CDR2 as SVGIG (reference sequence). The CDR3 has 15 amino acids. J was trimmed by 8 bases and V by 4 bases; bases with no gene match: 11. The CDR3 region is CAWNAKQGAQEKLFF. For the CDR3, the DNA is TGTGCCTGGAACGCAAAACAGGGGGCGCAAGAAAAACTGTTTTTT.

This clone was observed a single time. This chain links TRBV7-2 with TRBJ1-2; D is undetermined. Germline V CDR1 and CDR2: SGHTA, FQGNSA. This CDR3 has 13 amino acids. Trimming shortened V by 5 bases and J by 5 bases, and 12 bases separated the two germline ends. CDR3 nucleotide sequence: TGTGCCAGCAGCCCGCCGGACCTTTATGGCTACACCTTC. This sequence encodes CASSPPDLYGYTF. Full variable domain (missing parts from reference TRBV7-2 and TRBJ1-2): GAGVSQSPSNKVTEKGKDVELRCDPISGHTALYWYRQSLGQGLEFLIYFQGNSAPDKSGLPSDRFSAERTGGSVSTLTIQRTQQEDSAVYLCASSPPDLYGYTFGSGTRLTVV.

The chain is built from TRBV7-3 and TRBJ2-2; D is ambiguous. V lost 2 bases and J 4 bases, leaving 5 bases between the germline ends. The CDR3 has 13 amino acids. Germline V gives CDR1 SGHTA, CDR2 FQGTGA. In DNA form, the CDR3 reads TGTGCCAGCAGCTTATTTGGCACCGGGGAGCTGTTTTTT. This gives the protein CASSLFGTGELFF.

This chain uses TRBV2 with TRBJ1-1, with D possibly TRBD1 on 6 matching bases. Trimming left V 6 bases short and J 6 bases short, with 17 bases between. Germline CDR1 and CDR2: SNHLY and FYNNEI. This CDR3 contains 14 residues. CDR3 region: CASSVAGARAEAFF. DNA of the CDR3: TGTGCCAGCAGCGTGGCGGGGGCGCGGGCTGAAGCTTTCTTT.

This chain links TRBV11-2 with TRBJ1-1; D is unresolved. Germline V gives CDR1 SGHAT, CDR2 FQNNGV. V dropped 5 bases and J dropped 5 bases, with 21 bases sitting between them. CDR3 length equals 16 residues. CDR3: CASSPGSLAGGTEAFF. CDR3 in DNA: TGTGCCAGCAGCCCCGGAAGTTTGGCAGGCGGGACTGAAGCTTTCTTT.

The genes are TRBV5-5 and TRBJ1-2, with 7 bases identical to TRBD1. Germline-derived CDR1 and CDR2 are SGHKS and YYEKEE (reference sequence). The CDR3 spans 16 residues. V lost 1 base, J lost 5 bases, and 11 bases stayed unmatched. CDR3 region: CASSLTVGQAGYGYTF. For the CDR3, the DNA is TGTGCCAGCAGCTTGACCGTAGGACAGGCAGGATATGGCTACACCTTC.

This rearrangement joins TRBV5-1 to TRBJ1-1, with TRBD1 identical over 8 bases. Germline trimming cut 0 bases from V and 9 bases from J; bases unmatched to any gene: 1. Germline V CDR1 and CDR2: SGHRS, YFSETQ. The CDR3 covers 12 residues. The CDR3 DNA follows: TGCGCCAGCAGCTTGGGGGACAGGAAAGCTTTCTTT. Protein: CASSLGDRKAFF. The complete variable domain, with remaining parts taken from reference TRBV5-1 and TRBJ1-1, reads KAGVTQTPRYLIKTRGQQVTLSCSPISGHRSVSWYQQTPGQGLQFLFEYFSETQRNKGNFPGRFSGRQFSNSRSEMNVSTLELGDSALYLCASSLGDRKAFFGQGTRLTVV.

This clone was seen a handful of times. This rearrangement joins TRBV7-2 to TRBJ1-2, with a weak D call TRBD1 (5 bases). Trimming removed 0 bases from V and 1 base from J, with 9 bases in between. The germline V gene has CDR1 SGHTA and CDR2 FQGNSA. CDR3 length: 15 residues. The DNA for the CDR3 is TGTGCCAGCAGCTTAGCGGGGGGTAATAACTATGGCTACACCTTC. Protein: CASSLAGGNNYGYTF. The full variable domain, its missing parts supplied by reference TRBV7-2 and TRBJ1-2, is GAGVSQSPSNKVTEKGKDVELRCDPISGHTALYWYRQSLGQGLEFLIYFQGNSAPDKSGLPSDRFSAERTGGSVSTLTIQRTQQEDSAVYLCASSLAGGNNYGYTFGSGTRLTVV.

The chain employs TRBV19 and TRBJ2-7, with a tentative D call TRBD1 (6 bases). Trimming stripped 5 bases from V and 5 bases from J, with 13 bases between. Per germline, CDR1 LNHDA and CDR2 SQIVND (reference sequence). CDR3 size: 13 residues. As DNA, the CDR3 is TGTGCCAGTAGTCCGGGAACAGGGAACGAGCAGTACTTC. Translating it yields CASSPGTGNEQYF.

The rearrangement uses TRBV5-4 and TRBJ2-2, with no clear D. Germline lookup yields CDR1 SGHNT and CDR2 YYREEE (reference sequence). The CDR3 totals 12 residues. Trimming removed 2 bases from V and 3 bases from J, with 2 bases in between. CDR3: CASSLHTGELFF. The CDR3 DNA follows: TGTGCCAGCAGCTTACACACCGGGGAGCTGTTTTTT.

Concerning this clone itself: This same CDR3 is encoded by further DNA sequences in the sample. The CDR3 DNA reads TGTGCCAGCAGCTTAGGGCAGGGGGCCTACGAGCAGTACTTC. Its protein product is CASSLGQGAYEQYF. The chain uses TRBV7-2 and TRBJ2-7, with 7 bases matching TRBD1. The CDR3 is 14 amino acids. Trimming cost V 1 base and J 2 bases; bases outside gene matches: 2. Germline V gene lookup returns CDR1 SGHTA and CDR2 FQGNSA.

The chain is built from TRBV7-9 and TRBJ1-2; unclear D gene. CDR1 and CDR2 (germline): SEHNR, FQNEAQ (reference sequence). The CDR3 has 15 amino acids. V gave up 3 bases and J gave up 2 bases, with 13 bases separating them. CDR3 sequence: CASSFGLGENYGYTF. The CDR3 DNA follows: TGTGCCAGCAGCTTCGGACTCGGAGAGAACTATGGCTACACCTTC.